This T cell receptor (beta chain) derives from a study of shared clonotypes between healthy human individuals. Study summary: The donors, a couple of women and a few men, were aged 18 to 49.

The assay was immunoSEQ multiplex PCR, and TCRdb's table has in-frame clones only and misses some. The sample has fewer than 3 million clones; under 95% are singletons. In germline, CDR1 is SEHNR, CDR2 FQNEAQ (reference sequence). The CDR3 loop spans 15 amino acids. Trimming left V 8 bases short and J 1 base short, with 16 bases between. None of the donors, who were healthy HIV-negative adults, had recently had acute infections or vaccinations. The chain is built from TRBV7-9 and TRBJ2-3; D ambiguous. This clonotype was sampled from a man between 18 and 35 years old in good health. Some clones in this sample may be carry-over from other donors' samples. The sequencing sample was made of naive CD4+ T cells from PBMCs. Subset of the sample: CD45RA+ positively selected. This CDR3 is CASLQWASGTDTQYF. Written as DNA, the CDR3 is TGTGCCAGCTTACAGTGGGCTTCGGGCACAGATACGCAGTATTTT.